Listed here are 21 T cell receptor beta chains from one sample, sequenced in a study of cytomegalovirus exposure and HLA in healthy donors. The assay was immunoSEQ multiplex PCR, and TCRdb's table has in-frame clones only and misses some. The data hold nearly 110,000 clones, with 88% observed a single time. The sequencing sample was made of PBMCs. The source is a woman between 18 and 30 years old in good health and CMV-seropositive.

CDR3: CASSLGQGNTEAFF. The CDR3, as DNA: TGTGCCAGCAGCTTGGGACAGGGGAACACTGAAGCTTTCTTT. This chain links TRBV13 with TRBJ1-1; TRBD1 aligns across 9 bases. The CDR3 is 14 amino acids. Trimming at V came to 3 bases and at J to 1 base, leaving 0 bases not matched to a gene. Germline V gene data show CDR1 as PRHDT and CDR2 as FYEKMQ (reference sequence).

The chain employs TRBV28 and TRBJ2-5; 10 bases map to TRBD2. V was pared by 4 bases and J by 5 bases, with 13 bases of the junction left unmatched. The CDR3 has 17 residues. Germline V gene lookup returns CDR1 MDHEN and CDR2 SYDVKM. The CDR3 reads CASSSNPTGLAWETQYF. Here the CDR3 DNA reads TGTGCCAGCAGTTCGAACCCGACGGGACTAGCGTGGGAGACCCAGTACTTC.

This chain joins TRBV28 and TRBJ1-5, with TRBD1 identical over 7 bases. V dropped 6 bases and J dropped 2; count of bases not matched to a gene: 7. From germline, CDR1 is MDHEN and CDR2 SYDVKM. The CDR3 loop spans 15 amino acids. CDR3: CASREDRLGNQPQHF. The CDR3 coding sequence is TGTGCCAGCAGAGAGGACAGGCTTGGCAATCAGCCCCAGCATTTT.

The chain uses TRBV19 and TRBJ1-6; tentatively, D is TRBD1 (5 bases). The CDR3 has 15 residues. V was cut by 7 bases and J by 3 bases, with 13 bases left in between. Germline assignment: CDR1 LNHDA and CDR2 SQIVND (reference sequence). CDR3 coding DNA: TGTGCCAGTACCCCGGCGGGGGGCTATAATTCACCCCTCCACTTT. Amino acid sequence: CASTPAGGYNSPLHF.

The count of this clone is one. V gene TRBV6-5 combines with J gene TRBJ2-7; tentative D call: TRBD1 (6 bases). Germline V gene data show CDR1 as MNHEY and CDR2 as SVGAGI. The germline V and J ends were trimmed by 0 bases and 3 bases, with 12 bases remaining between them. The CDR3 has 15 amino acids. The CDR3 here is CASSYSRGIGYEQYF. The CDR3 region has the DNA TGTGCCAGCAGTTACTCGAGGGGGATTGGCTACGAGCAGTACTTC.

The chain carries TRBV6-4 and TRBJ2-3, with 10 bases that match TRBD1. The CDR3 covers 15 residues. The germline V gene has CDR1 MRHNA and CDR2 SNTAGT. V was clipped by 8 bases and J by 1 base; unmatched bases: 6. The CDR3 nucleotides read TGTGCCAGCTCCTTGACAGGGGGCGGCACAGATACGCAGTATTTT. Protein: CASSLTGGGTDTQYF.

The chain links TRBV28 to TRBJ2-7, with a weak D call TRBD1 (5 bases). The CDR3 totals 14 residues. Trimming took 1 base from V and 3 from J, leaving 10 bases between them. Germline values: CDR1 MDHEN, CDR2 SYDVKM. CDR3: CASSLSGYNYEQYF. CDR3 nucleotide sequence: TGTGCCAGCAGTTTATCAGGGTACAACTACGAGCAGTACTTC.

The chain combines TRBV19 with TRBJ1-5; 7 bases match TRBD1. With V trimmed by 3 bases and J by 4 bases, 3 bases remained unmatched. CDR1 LNHDA and CDR2 SQIVND come from the germline V gene (reference sequence). The CDR3 is made up of 14 amino acids. The CDR3 reads CASSMDRNNQPQHF. CDR3 nucleotide sequence: TGTGCCAGTAGTATGGACAGGAATAATCAGCCCCAGCATTTT.

The rearrangement links TRBV7-9 to TRBJ1-2, with D tentatively TRBD1 (5 bases). CDR3 length: 15 residues. Trimming took off 4 bases at V and 7 bases at J, with 19 bases between the two ends. Germline values: CDR1 SEHNR, CDR2 FQNEAQ (reference sequence). CDR3 in amino acids: CASSSPGRPKGGYTF. The CDR3 DNA follows: TGTGCCAGCAGCTCCCCAGGGCGCCCAAAGGGTGGCTACACCTTC. The whole variable domain, remainder taken from reference TRBV7-9 and TRBJ1-2, is DTGVSQNPRHKITKRGQNVTFRCDPISEHNRLYWYRQTLGQGPEFLTYFQNEAQLEKSRLLSDRFSAERPKGSFSTLEIQRTEQGDSAMYLCASSSPGRPKGGYTFGSGTRLTVV.

The chain combines TRBV28 with TRBJ2-7, with D maybe TRBD2 (5 bases). CDR3 size: 12 residues. Trimming left V 2 bases short and J 9 bases short, with 11 bases between. Germline values: CDR1 MDHEN, CDR2 SYDVKM. CDR3 coding DNA: TGTGCCAGCAGTTTAAAGGACTTAGGGCAGTACTTC. This codes for CASSLKDLGQYF.

In regard to this clone: A read error may produce the germline difference seen at one junction end. The rearrangement joins TRBV27 to TRBJ2-2, with D possibly matching TRBD1 (6 bases). This CDR3 spans 12 amino acids. Germline CDR1 and CDR2: MNHEY and SMNVEV (reference sequence). The CDR3 DNA reads as TGCGCCACGGGACAAAACACCGGGGAGCTGTTTTTT. It translates to CATGQNTGELFF.

The V and J genes are TRBV6-1 and TRBJ2-1; perhaps TRBD2 as D (6 bases). V dropped 3 bases and J dropped 2 bases, with 11 bases sitting between them. The germline CDR1 and CDR2 sequences are MNHNS and SASEGT. This CDR3 is built from 15 residues. As DNA, the CDR3 is TGTGCCAGCAGTGAGGGACTTGTGGCCTACAATGAGCAGTTCTTC. Translation: CASSEGLVAYNEQFF.

This clone showed up just a few times. The genes are TRBV5-4 and TRBJ1-5; 10 bases map to TRBD1. In germline, CDR1 is SGHNT, CDR2 YYREEE (reference sequence). V shed 0 bases, J shed 4 bases, and the junction held 4 bases outside the gene matches. The CDR3 totals 16 residues. CDR3 sequence: CASSLGTGGTNQPQHF. CDR3 bases: TGTGCCAGCAGCTTGGGGACAGGGGGAACAAATCAGCCCCAGCATTTT.

V is TRBV10-1 and J is TRBJ2-3; D not certain. The CDR3 runs 15 residues. V shed 0 bases and J shed 6 bases, with 13 bases lying between them. Per germline, CDR1 WNHNN and CDR2 SYGVQD (reference sequence). CDR3: CASSESVPSRDTQYF. The CDR3 DNA is TGCGCCAGCAGTGAGTCGGTCCCAAGTCGGGATACGCAGTATTTT.

V is TRBV2 and J is TRBJ2-7; 9 bases are shared with TRBD1. Germline lookup yields CDR1 SNHLY and CDR2 FYNNEI. The V segment lost 11 bases and the J segment 4 bases; nucleotides outside the gene matches: 12. The CDR3 totals 14 residues. The CDR3 coding sequence is TGTGCCGTTTCTCACCGGGACAGGGTATACGAGCAGTACTTC. Protein: CAVSHRDRVYEQYF.

The V call is TRBV7-9, the J call TRBJ2-3, with 8 bases lining up with TRBD1. Unmatched junction bases numbered 10, after V lost 4 bases and J lost 1 base. The length of the CDR3 is 17 residues. The V gene's germline CDR1 is SEHNR and CDR2 FQNEAQ (reference sequence). Here the CDR3 DNA reads TGTGCCAGCAGCTCCTACGGACAGGGCAGCGGCACAGATACGCAGTATTTT. Translation: CASSSYGQGSGTDTQYF.

This chain joins TRBV9 and TRBJ2-2; 9 bases are a match to TRBD2. V lost 4 bases to trimming and J lost 1 base; unmatched junction nucleotides: 17. Germline CDR1 reads SGDLS; CDR2 reads YYNGEE. This CDR3 has 20 amino acids. Here the CDR3 reads CASSSPSMRGGLGNTGELFF. The CDR3 DNA follows: TGTGCCAGCAGCTCCCCCTCAATGCGGGGGGGCCTAGGGAACACCGGGGAGCTGTTTTTT. The variable domain in full, with the rest retrieved from reference TRBV9 and TRBJ2-2, is DSGVTQTPKHLITATGQRVTLRCSPRSGDLSVYWYQQSLDQGLQFLIQYYNGEERAKGNILERFSAQQFPDLHSELNLSSLELGDSALYFCASSSPSMRGGLGNTGELFFGEGSRLTVL.

The chain carries TRBV29-1 and TRBJ1-1; D might be TRBD1 (5 bases). The CDR3 contains 12 residues. In germline, CDR1 is SQVTM, CDR2 ANQGSEA. V lost 1 base to trimming and J lost 11 bases, with 14 bases between them. Here the CDR3 reads CSVEGLGRGAFF. In DNA, the CDR3 is TGCAGCGTTGAAGGATTAGGACGGGGGGCTTTCTTT.

The V and J genes are TRBV6-6 and TRBJ2-7; TRBD1 matches 8 bases. The junction had 5 bases not matched to a gene; V was cut back by 5 bases and J by 5 bases. In germline, CDR1 is MNHNY, CDR2 SVGAGI (reference sequence). The length of the CDR3 is 13 residues. This chain's CDR3 is CASSRGQGDEQYF. CDR3 in DNA: TGTGCCAGCAGTCGCGGACAGGGCGACGAGCAGTACTTC.

The chain combines TRBV19 with TRBJ2-1, with TRBD1 matching 8 bases. The CDR3 totals 13 residues. Germline trimming cut 6 bases from V and 7 bases from J; bases unmatched to any gene: 5. Germline loops: CDR1 LNHDA, CDR2 SQIVND (reference sequence). CDR3 bases: TGTGCCAGTAGCCTTACAGGGGGGAATGAGCAGTTCTTC. This codes for CASSLTGGNEQFF. The whole variable domain, remainder taken from reference TRBV19 and TRBJ2-1, is DGGITQSPKYLFRKEGQNVTLSCEQNLNHDAMYWYRQDPGQGLRLIYYSQIVNDFQKGDIAEGYSVSREKKESFPLTVTSAQKNPTAFYLCASSLTGGNEQFFGPGTRLTVL.

The J gene is TRBJ2-1, the V gene TRBV9, with 7 bases fitting TRBD2. Losses at the gene ends were 0 bases for V and 5 bases for J; bases not matched to a gene: 5. Germline V CDR1 and CDR2: SGDLS, YYNGEE. This CDR3 is built from 15 residues. The CDR3 DNA is TGTGCCAGCAGCGTAGGGGGAGGGAGAGACAATGAGCAGTTCTTC. Its protein product is CASSVGGGRDNEQFF.